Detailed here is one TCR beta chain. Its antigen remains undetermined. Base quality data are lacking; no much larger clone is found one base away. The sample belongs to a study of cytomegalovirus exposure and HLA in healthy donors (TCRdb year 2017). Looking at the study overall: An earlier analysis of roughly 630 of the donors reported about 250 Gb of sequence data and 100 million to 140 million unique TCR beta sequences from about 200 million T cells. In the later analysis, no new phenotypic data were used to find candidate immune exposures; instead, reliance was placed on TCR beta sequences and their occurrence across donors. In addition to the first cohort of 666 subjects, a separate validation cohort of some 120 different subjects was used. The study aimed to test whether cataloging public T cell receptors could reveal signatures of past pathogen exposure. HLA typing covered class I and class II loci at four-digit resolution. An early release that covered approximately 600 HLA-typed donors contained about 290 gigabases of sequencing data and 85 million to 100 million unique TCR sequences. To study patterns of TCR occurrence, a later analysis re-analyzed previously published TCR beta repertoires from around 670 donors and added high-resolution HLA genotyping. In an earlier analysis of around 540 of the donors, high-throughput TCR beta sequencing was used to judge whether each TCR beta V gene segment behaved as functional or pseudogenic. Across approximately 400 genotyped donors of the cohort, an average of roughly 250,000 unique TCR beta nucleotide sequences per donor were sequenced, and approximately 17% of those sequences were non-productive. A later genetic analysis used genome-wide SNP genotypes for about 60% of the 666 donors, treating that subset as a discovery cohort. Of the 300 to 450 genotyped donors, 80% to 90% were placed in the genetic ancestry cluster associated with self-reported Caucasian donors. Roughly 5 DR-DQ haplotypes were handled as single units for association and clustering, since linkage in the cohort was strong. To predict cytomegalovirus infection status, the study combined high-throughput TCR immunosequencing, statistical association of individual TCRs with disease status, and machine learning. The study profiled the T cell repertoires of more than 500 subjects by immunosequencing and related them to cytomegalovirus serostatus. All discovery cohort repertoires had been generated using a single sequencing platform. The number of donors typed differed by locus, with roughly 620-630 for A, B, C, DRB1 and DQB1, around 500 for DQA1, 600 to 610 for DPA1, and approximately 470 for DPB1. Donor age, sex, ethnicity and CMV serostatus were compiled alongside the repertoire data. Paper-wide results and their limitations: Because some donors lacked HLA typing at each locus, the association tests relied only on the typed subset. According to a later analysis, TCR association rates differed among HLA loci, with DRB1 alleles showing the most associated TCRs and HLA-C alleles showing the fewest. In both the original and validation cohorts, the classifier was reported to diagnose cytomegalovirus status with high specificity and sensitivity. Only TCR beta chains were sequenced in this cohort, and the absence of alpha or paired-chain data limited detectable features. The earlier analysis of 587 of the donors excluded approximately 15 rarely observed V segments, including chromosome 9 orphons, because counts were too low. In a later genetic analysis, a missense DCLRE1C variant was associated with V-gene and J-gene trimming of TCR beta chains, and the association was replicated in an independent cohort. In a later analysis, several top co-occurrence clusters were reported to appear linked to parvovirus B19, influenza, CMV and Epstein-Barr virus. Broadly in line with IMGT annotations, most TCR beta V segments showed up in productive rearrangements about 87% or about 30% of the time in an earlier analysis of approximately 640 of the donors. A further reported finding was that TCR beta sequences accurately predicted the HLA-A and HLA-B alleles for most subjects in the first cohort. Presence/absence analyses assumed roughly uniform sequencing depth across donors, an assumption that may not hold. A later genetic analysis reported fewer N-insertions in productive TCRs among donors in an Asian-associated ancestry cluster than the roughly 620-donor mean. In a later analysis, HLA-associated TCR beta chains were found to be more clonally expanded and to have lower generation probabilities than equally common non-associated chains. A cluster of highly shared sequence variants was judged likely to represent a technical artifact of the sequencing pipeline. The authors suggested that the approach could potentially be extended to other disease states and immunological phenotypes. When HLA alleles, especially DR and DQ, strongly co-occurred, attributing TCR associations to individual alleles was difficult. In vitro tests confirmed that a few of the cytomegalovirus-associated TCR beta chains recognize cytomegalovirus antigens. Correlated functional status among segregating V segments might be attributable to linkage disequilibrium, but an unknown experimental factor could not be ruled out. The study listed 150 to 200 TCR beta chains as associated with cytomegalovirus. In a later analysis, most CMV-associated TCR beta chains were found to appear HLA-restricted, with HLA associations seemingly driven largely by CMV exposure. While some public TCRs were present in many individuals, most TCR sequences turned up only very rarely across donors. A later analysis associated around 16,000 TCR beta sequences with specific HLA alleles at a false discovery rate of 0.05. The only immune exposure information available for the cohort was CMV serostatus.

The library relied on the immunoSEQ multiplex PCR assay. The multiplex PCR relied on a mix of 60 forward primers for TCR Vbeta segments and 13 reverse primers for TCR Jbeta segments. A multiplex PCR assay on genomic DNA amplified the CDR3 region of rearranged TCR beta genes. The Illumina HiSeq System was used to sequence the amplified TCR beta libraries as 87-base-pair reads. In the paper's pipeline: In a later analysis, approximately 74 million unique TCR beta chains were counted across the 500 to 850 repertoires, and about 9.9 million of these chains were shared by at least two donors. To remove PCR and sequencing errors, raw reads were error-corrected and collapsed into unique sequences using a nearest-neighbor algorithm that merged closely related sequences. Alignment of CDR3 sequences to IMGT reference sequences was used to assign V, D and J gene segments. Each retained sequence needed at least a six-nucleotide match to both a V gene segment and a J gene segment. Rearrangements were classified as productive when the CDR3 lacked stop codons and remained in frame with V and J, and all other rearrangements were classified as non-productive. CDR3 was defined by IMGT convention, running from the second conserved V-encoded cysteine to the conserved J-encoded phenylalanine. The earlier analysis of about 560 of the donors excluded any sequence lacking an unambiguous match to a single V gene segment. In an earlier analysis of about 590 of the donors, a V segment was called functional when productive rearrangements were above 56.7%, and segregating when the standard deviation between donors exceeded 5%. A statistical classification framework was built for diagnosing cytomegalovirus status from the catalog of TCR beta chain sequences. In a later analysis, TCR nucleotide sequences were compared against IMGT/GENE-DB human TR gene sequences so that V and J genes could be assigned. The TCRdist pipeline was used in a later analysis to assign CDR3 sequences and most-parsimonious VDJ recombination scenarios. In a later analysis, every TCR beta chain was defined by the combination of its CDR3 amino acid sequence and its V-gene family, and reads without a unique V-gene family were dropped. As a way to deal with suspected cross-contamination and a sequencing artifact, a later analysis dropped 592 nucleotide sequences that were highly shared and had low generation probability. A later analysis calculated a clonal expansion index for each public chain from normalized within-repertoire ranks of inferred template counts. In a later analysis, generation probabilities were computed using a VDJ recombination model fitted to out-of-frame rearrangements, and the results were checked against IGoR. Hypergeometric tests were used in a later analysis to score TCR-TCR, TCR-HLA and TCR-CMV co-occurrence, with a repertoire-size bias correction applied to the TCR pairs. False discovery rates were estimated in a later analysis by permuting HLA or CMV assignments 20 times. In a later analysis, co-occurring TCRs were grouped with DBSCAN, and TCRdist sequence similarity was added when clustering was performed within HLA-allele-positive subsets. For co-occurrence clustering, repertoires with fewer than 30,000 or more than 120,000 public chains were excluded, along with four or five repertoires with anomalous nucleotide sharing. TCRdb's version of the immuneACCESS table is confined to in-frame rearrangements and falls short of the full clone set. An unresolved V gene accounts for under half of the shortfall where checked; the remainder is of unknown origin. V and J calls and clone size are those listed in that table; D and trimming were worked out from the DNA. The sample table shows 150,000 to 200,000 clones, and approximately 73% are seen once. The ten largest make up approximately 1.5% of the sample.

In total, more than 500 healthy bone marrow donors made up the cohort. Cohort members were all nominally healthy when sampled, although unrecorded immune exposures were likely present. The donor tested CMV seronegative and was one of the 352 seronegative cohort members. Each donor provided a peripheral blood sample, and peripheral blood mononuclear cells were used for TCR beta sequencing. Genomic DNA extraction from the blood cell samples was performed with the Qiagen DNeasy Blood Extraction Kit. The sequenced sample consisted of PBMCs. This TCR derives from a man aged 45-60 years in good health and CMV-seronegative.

The sequenced DNA is TGTGCCAGCAGCTTAGGAAGAGCCGGCAGGAAAGAGACCCAGTACTTC. Its protein is CASSLGRAGRKETQYF. This chain joins TRBV7-2 to TRBJ2-5; no D segment can be confidently identified. From the cysteine through the phenylalanine, the CDR3 covers 16 amino acids. The DNA shown is the 48-base CDR3, in frame from base 1. Deletion took 1 base off V and 3 bases off J, with a span of 15 bases between the germline ends. CDR1 and CDR2 are drawn from the germline V gene: SGHTA, FQGNSA.